Detailed here is one T cell receptor beta chain. Its antigen is currently unknown. The CDR3 consists of 13 residues. The germline V gene has CDR1 MNHEY and CDR2 SMNVEV (reference sequence). Trimming took 10 bases from V and 5 from J; bases not matched to a gene: 7. Treatment in this sample: 10-day PBMC culture with coronavirus spike peptide pools or control peptides (ViraFEST assay). With the Oncomine TCR Beta short-read assay, DNA from cultured CD4+ T cells was sequenced. A single record per CDR3 protein comes from TCRdb applying MiXCR to the PCR reads. Counted here are around 12,000 distinct CDR3 sequences, under 55% occurring once; the ten biggest clones make up roughly 7.3%. The data belong to a study of vaccination and CD4 T cells after COVID-19.

The clonotype comes from a human donor who had recovered from COVID-19. The material was CD4+ T cells from blood, cultured in vitro, obtained after SARS-CoV-2 vaccination. The gene calls are TRBV27 and TRBJ2-3, with 9 bases identical to TRBD2. This chain's CDR3 is CATRGSGRDTQYF. CDR3 coding DNA: TGTGCCACCCGAGGTAGCGGGAGAGATACGCAGTATTTT.